This T cell receptor beta chain originates from a study of blood T cell repertoires in COVID-19. In the authors' methods: Estimates of nucleated cell counts were drawn from the amplification of reference gene primers. Repertoires were generated with immunoSEQ multiplex PCR, while TCRdb's copy carries only in-frame clones and drops some. D and trimming come from the DNA, and the V and J calls and clone size come from that table. The sample lists about 13,000 clones, 90% occurring once. The CDR3 spans 17 residues. Trimming shortened V by 0 bases and J by 4 bases, and 17 bases separated the two germline ends. Germline CDR1 and CDR2: SGHDT and YYEEEE.

This TCR was sampled from a human donor with active COVID-19. The donor label of this sample is uncertain. The sequenced material came from peripheral blood. The chain recombines TRBV5-6 with TRBJ2-1; unclear D gene. DNA of the CDR3: TGTGCCAGCAGCTTGGTGTTGGCGGCGGCGTTATACAATGAGCAGTTCTTC. This gives the protein CASSLVLAAALYNEQFF.